This TCR beta chain was sequenced in a study of cytomegalovirus exposure and HLA in healthy donors (dated by TCRdb to about 2017). For the study in its entirety: According to an earlier analysis of 587 of the donors, about 170 million T cells yielded over 100 million unique TCR beta sequences and about 300 Gb of sequence data. Along with the approximately 700-subject first cohort, a separate validation cohort of approximately 110 different subjects was used. Every discovery cohort repertoire had been produced on one sequencing platform. The study aimed to test whether cataloging public T cell receptors could reveal signatures of past pathogen exposure. Among some 410 genotyped donors of the cohort, an average of about 240,000 unique TCR beta nucleotide sequences was sequenced per donor, of which about 18% were non-productive. Donor age, sex, ethnicity and CMV serostatus were collected together with the repertoire data. An early release that covered fewer than 800 HLA-typed donors contained approximately 300 gigabases of sequencing data and 75 million to 100 million unique TCR sequences. A later genetic analysis used genome-wide SNP genotypes for about three fifths of the 666 donors, treating that subset as a discovery cohort. The T cell repertoires of under 750 subjects were profiled by immunosequencing and related to cytomegalovirus serostatus. In an earlier analysis of several hundred of the donors, high-throughput TCR beta sequencing was used to judge whether each TCR beta V gene segment behaved as functional or pseudogenic. Rather than using new phenotypic data, the later analysis identified candidate immune exposures from TCR beta sequences and from how often those sequences occurred across donors. Both class I and class II loci were covered by HLA typing, at four-digit resolution. A handful of DR-DQ haplotypes were handled as single units for association and clustering because linkage in the cohort was strong. Typing coverage varied by locus: 629-630 donors for A, B, C, DRB1 and DQB1; more than 500 for DQA1; about 590 for DPA1; roughly 450 for DPB1. Of the approximately 400 genotyped donors, 80% to 90% were placed in the genetic ancestry cluster associated with self-reported Caucasian donors. A later analysis re-analyzed previously published TCR beta repertoires from about 600 donors and added high-resolution HLA genotyping to study TCR occurrence patterns. To predict cytomegalovirus infection status, the study combined high-throughput TCR immunosequencing, statistical association of individual TCRs with disease status, and machine learning. The research as a whole found: Broadly in line with IMGT annotations, most TCR beta V segments showed up in productive rearrangements about 87% or about 30% of the time in an earlier analysis of under 700 of the donors. It was suggested by the authors that the approach could potentially be generalized to other disease states and immunological phenotypes. Because counts were too low, around 18 rarely observed V segments, including chromosome 9 orphons, were left out of the earlier analysis of over 550 of the donors. CMV serostatus was the only immune exposure information available for the cohort. Only TCR beta chains were sequenced in this cohort, and the absence of alpha or paired-chain data limited detectable features. Most TCR sequences were seen in very few donors, while some public TCRs were found in many individuals. Cytomegalovirus status was reported to be diagnosed by the classifier with high specificity and sensitivity in both the original and validation cohorts. When HLA alleles, especially DR and DQ, strongly co-occurred, attributing TCR associations to individual alleles was difficult. A further reported finding was that TCR beta sequences accurately predicted the HLA-A and HLA-B alleles for most subjects in the first cohort. A cluster of highly shared sequence variants was judged likely to represent a technical artifact of the sequencing pipeline. Some IMGT-functional V segments, including TRBV6-2 and TRBV6-3, could not be told apart with the 87-base-pair reads, so those segments were excluded. In vitro tests confirmed that a few of the cytomegalovirus-associated TCR beta chains recognize cytomegalovirus antigens. In a later genetic analysis, fewer N-insertions in productive TCRs were reported among donors in an Asian-associated ancestry cluster than the 666-donor mean. Presence/absence analyses assumed roughly uniform sequencing depth across donors, an assumption that may not hold. According to a later analysis, most CMV-associated TCR beta chains appeared to be HLA-restricted, and the HLA associations seemed to be driven largely by CMV exposure. The study listed 164 TCR beta chains as associated with cytomegalovirus. Because some donors lacked HLA typing at each locus, the association tests relied only on the typed subset. Specific HLA alleles were associated with 15,000 to 20,000 TCR beta sequences at a false discovery rate of 0.05 in a later analysis. In a later analysis, several top co-occurrence clusters were reported to appear linked to parvovirus B19, influenza, CMV and Epstein-Barr virus. A later analysis found that HLA-associated TCR beta chains were more clonally expanded and had lower generation probabilities than equally common non-associated chains. An association between a missense DCLRE1C variant and V-gene and J-gene trimming of TCR beta chains was found in a later genetic analysis and replicated in an independent cohort. Linkage disequilibrium might explain the correlated functional status among segregating V segments, but an unknown experimental factor could not be ruled out. According to a later analysis, TCR association rates differed among HLA loci, with DRB1 alleles showing the most associated TCRs and HLA-C alleles showing the fewest.

In total, around 600 healthy bone marrow donors made up the cohort. All cohort members were sampled while nominally healthy, although unrecorded immune exposures were likely present. The donor tested CMV seronegative and was one of the 352 seronegative cohort members. A peripheral blood sample was provided by each donor, and peripheral blood mononuclear cells were used for TCR beta sequencing. The Qiagen DNeasy Blood Extraction Kit was used to extract genomic DNA from the blood cell samples. About this clone: The clone's antigen remains unknown. The record has no base qualities; no much larger clone is one base away.

The CDR3 numbers 15 residues from cysteine through phenylalanine. Of all the DNA, just the CDR3 is kept, 45 bases in frame from base 1. CDR1 SGHRS and CDR2 YFSETQ were looked up in the germline V gene. Germline trimming: 7 bases from V, 1 base from J; junction bases outside gene matches: 8. Libraries were prepared through the immunoSEQ multiplex PCR assay. For the multiplex PCR, a mixture combining 60 forward primers for TCR Vbeta segments and 13 reverse primers for TCR Jbeta segments was used. The CDR3 region of rearranged TCR beta genes was amplified from genomic DNA by a multiplex PCR assay. Amplified TCR beta libraries were sequenced as 87-base-pair reads on the Illumina HiSeq System. The paper's processing steps were these. A later analysis tallied 75 million to 95 million unique TCR beta chains across the 666 repertoires, and approximately 12 million of those chains were shared by two or more donors. Raw reads were error-corrected and collapsed into unique sequences by a nearest-neighbor algorithm in which closely related sequences were merged to remove PCR and sequencing errors. Alignment of CDR3 sequences to IMGT reference sequences was used to assign V, D and J gene segments. For a sequence to be retained, at least a six-nucleotide match to both a V gene segment and a J gene segment was required. Rearrangements were classified as productive when the CDR3 lacked stop codons and remained in frame with V and J, and all other rearrangements were classified as non-productive. Following IMGT convention, CDR3 was defined as the stretch from the second conserved V-encoded cysteine to the conserved J-encoded phenylalanine. The earlier analysis of about 530 of the donors excluded any sequence lacking an unambiguous match to a single V gene segment. An earlier analysis of almost 600 of the donors classified V segments as functional when productive rearrangements were above 56.7% and as segregating when the standard deviation between donors was above 5%. A statistical classification framework was built to diagnose cytomegalovirus status from the catalog of TCR beta chain sequences. In a later analysis, TCR nucleotide sequences were compared against IMGT/GENE-DB human TR gene sequences so that V and J genes could be assigned. Using the TCRdist pipeline, a later analysis assigned CDR3 sequences along with most-parsimonious VDJ recombination scenarios. In a later analysis, each TCR beta chain was defined by its CDR3 amino acid sequence together with its V-gene family, and reads lacking a unique V-gene family were excluded. As a way to deal with suspected cross-contamination and a sequencing artifact, a later analysis dropped over 550 nucleotide sequences that were highly shared and had low generation probability. In a later analysis, a clonal expansion index was calculated for each public chain from normalized within-repertoire ranks of inferred template counts. A later analysis computed generation probabilities with a VDJ recombination model fitted to out-of-frame rearrangements, and checked the results against IGoR. In a later analysis, TCR-TCR, TCR-HLA and TCR-CMV co-occurrence was scored with hypergeometric tests, and a repertoire-size bias correction was applied to TCR pairs. To estimate false discovery rates, a later analysis permuted the HLA or CMV assignments 20 times. A later analysis grouped co-occurring TCRs with DBSCAN, adding TCRdist sequence similarity when clustering within HLA-allele-positive subsets. Repertoires with fewer than 30,000 or more than 120,000 public chains were left out of co-occurrence clustering, as were several repertoires with anomalous nucleotide sharing. TCRdb provides this immuneACCESS table in a form limited to in-frame rearrangements. Some clones are lacking; in checked studies, under half of them reflect an unresolved V gene, and why the rest are absent is not known. V and J calls and clone size are those listed in that table; D and trimming were worked out from the DNA. The sample table contains some 150,000 clones; only one count was recorded for 65% to 85% of them. The top ten clonotypes cover approximately 3.6% of the sample.

This clonotype originated in a male donor in good health and CMV-seronegative. This chain joins TRBV5-1 to TRBJ1-1; 9 middle bases align to TRBD1. The specimen sequenced was PBMCs. The nucleotides read TGCGCCAGCCGCCGGACAGGGGCCACGAACACTGAAGCTTTCTTT. The resulting protein is CASRRTGATNTEAFF.